This TCR beta chain stems from a study of Graves' ophthalmopathy and Graves' hyperthyroidism. Study-level information: Sampling took place at initial diagnosis, with peripheral blood obtained before any treatment.

Study findings and constraints: With almost 90% sensitivity and 81.08% specificity, a 13-signature model separated ophthalmopathy from stable hyperthyroidism.

The sequenced template was RNA, covering the TCR beta CDR3 region. HTBI primers served in a first-round RT-PCR, which a second-round multiplex PCR followed. TCRdb used MiXCR to reprocess the multiplex PCR reads, holding one entry per CDR3 protein. The profile shows a few hundred thousand distinct CDR3 sequences, approximately 20% of them singletons. Moderate-to-severe activity, CAS ≥3, NOSPECS ≥4 and duration under 3 months were recorded for donors with ophthalmopathy. Diagnosis was based on clinical symptoms, serum thyroxine, TRAb, thyroid ultrasound and orbital computed tomography. A word on this clonotype: Antigen: not known.

CDR3 length: 13 amino acids. The V end lost 4 bases, the J end lost 3 bases, and 10 bases lay between the germline ends. The germline CDR1 and CDR2 sequences are LNHDA and SQIVND (reference sequence). Sequenced input: peripheral blood. This receptor was identified in a woman under 30 with Graves' ophthalmopathy. This chain links TRBV19 with TRBJ2-7; possibly TRBD2 for D (5 bases). This CDR3 reads CASSTGIGYEQYF. The CDR3 bases are TGTGCCAGTAGTACCGGGATAGGCTACGAGCAGTACTTC.